A single sample is the source of the 13 T cell receptor beta chains below, sequenced in a study of T cell responses to AZD1222 COVID-19 vaccine. The repertoire was sequenced with immunoSEQ multiplex PCR; TCRdb's copy has only in-frame clones and lacks some. The table records over 70,000 clones, 80% to 90% of them present only once. The sequences come from peripheral blood, collected on day 0 of MenACWY control vaccination. The receptor set was obtained from an adult in good health.

The CDR3 is CATSAQGAGGYTF. CDR3 sequence (DNA): TGTGCCACCAGTGCACAGGGGGCAGGTGGCTACACCTTC. The chain employs TRBV24-1 and TRBJ1-2, with 9 bases lining up with TRBD1. The CDR3 consists of 13 residues. Per the germline V gene, CDR1 is KGHDR and CDR2 is SFDVKD. V lost 5 bases to trimming and J lost 7 bases; unmatched junction nucleotides: 4.

The V gene is TRBV30, the J gene TRBJ1-1; no firm D call. CDR3 length equals 13 residues. Germline V lookup: CDR1 GTSNPN, CDR2 SVGIG (reference sequence). V shed 2 bases and J shed 0 bases, with 7 bases lying between them. CDR3 amino acids: CAWSMDLNTEAFF. CDR3 DNA sequence: TGTGCCTGGAGTATGGACTTGAACACTGAAGCTTTCTTT.

The chain employs TRBV19 and TRBJ2-2, with a weak D call TRBD1 (5 bases). V lost 3 bases and J lost 3, with 8 bases in between. The germline V gene has CDR1 LNHDA and CDR2 SQIVND (reference sequence). There are 14 residues in the CDR3. Written as DNA, the CDR3 is TGTGCCAGTAGTATGTGGGGCGACACCGGGGAGCTGTTTTTT. This gives the protein CASSMWGDTGELFF.

This rearrangement joins TRBV7-9 to TRBJ2-1; D may be TRBD2 (5 bases). There are 14 residues in the CDR3. Germline lookup yields CDR1 SEHNR and CDR2 FQNEAQ (reference sequence). V was shortened by 1 base and J by 10 bases, with 14 bases between the two germline ends. This CDR3 is CASSLGLNTGEQFF. DNA for the CDR3: TGTGCCAGCAGCTTAGGATTAAACACGGGAGAGCAGTTCTTC.

The chain has TRBV10-3 and TRBJ2-1, with 13 bases aligning to TRBD2. The trim removed 5 bases at V and 5 bases at J, leaving 3 bases unmatched. The CDR3 covers 15 residues. Germline CDR1 and CDR2: ENHRY and SYGVKD. CDR3: CAISPGTSGDNEQFF. DNA of the CDR3: TGTGCCATCAGTCCCGGGACTAGCGGGGACAATGAGCAGTTCTTC.

This chain uses TRBV5-1 with TRBJ2-2; TRBD1 is a possible D gene (6 bases). The CDR3 runs 15 residues. Trimming stripped 4 bases from V and 2 bases from J, with 12 bases between. The germline gives CDR1 SGHRS, CDR2 YFSETQ. This CDR3 is CASSQGQRNTGELFF. CDR3 sequence (DNA): TGCGCCAGCAGCCAGGGACAAAGAAACACCGGGGAGCTGTTTTTT.

The chain uses TRBV29-1 and TRBJ2-7, with TRBD1 identical over 8 bases. The CDR3 is 12 amino acids. Trimming cost V 8 bases and J 4 bases; bases outside gene matches: 7. Germline CDR1 reads SQVTM; CDR2 reads ANQGSEA. The CDR3 DNA follows: TGCAGCTCATTAGGACAGGGATACGAGCAGTACTTC. Its protein is CSSLGQGYEQYF.

The chain recombines TRBV11-2 with TRBJ2-1; D possibly matches TRBD1 or TRBD2 (5 bases each). This CDR3 is built from 12 residues. The germline V gene encodes CDR1 SGHAT and CDR2 FQNNGV. V gave up 2 bases and J gave up 14 bases, with 13 bases separating them. The CDR3 DNA reads as TGTGCCAGCAGCTTACATGATCGAGGGGAGTTCTTC. This translates into CASSLHDRGEFF.

The V and J genes are TRBV10-3 and TRBJ1-2, with 8 bases aligning to TRBD1. The V and J ends lost 6 bases and 5 bases, in that order; junction bases with no gene match: 11. The CDR3 has 15 amino acids. Per germline, CDR1 ENHRY and CDR2 SYGVKD. The CDR3 DNA sequence: TGTGCCATCAGACCCCCCTGGGGACAGGAGTATGGCTACACCTTC. Its translation: CAIRPPWGQEYGYTF.

The CDR3 DNA is TGTGCCAGCTCACCCGTCGACCGGGGAACAAATCAGCCCCAGCATTTT. Translation: CASSPVDRGTNQPQHF. The rearrangement joins TRBV18 to TRBJ1-5, with D hard to call. The CDR3 consists of 16 residues. In germline, CDR1 is KGHSH, CDR2 LQKENI. V lost 3 bases, J lost 4 bases, and 16 bases lay in between.

The genes are TRBV3-1 (or the pseudogene TRBV3-2) and TRBJ2-3; D is possibly TRBD2 (5 bases). Trimming left V 3 bases short and J 5 bases short, with 9 bases between. CDR1 and CDR2 (germline): LGHDT, YNNKEL (reference sequence). The CDR3 spans 13 residues. The CDR3 is CASSHGAGDTQYF. The CDR3, as DNA: TGTGCCAGCAGCCACGGTGCGGGAGATACGCAGTATTTT.

The chain joins TRBV30 to TRBJ1-1, with D possibly matching TRBD1 (5 bases). V was shortened by 8 bases and J by 4 bases, with 20 bases between the two germline ends. The CDR3 sequence is 14 residues long. Germline-derived CDR1 and CDR2 are GTSNPN and SVGIG (reference sequence). CDR3 bases: TGTGCCGCCGAGGGGCAGGGTTGGGGCACTGAAGCTTTCTTT. Its protein is CAAEGQGWGTEAFF.

The CDR3 bases are TGTGCCAGCAGCTTAAGGCAGGGGGTCGAGACCCAGTACTTC. It translates to CASSLRQGVETQYF. V and J are TRBV11-3 and TRBJ2-5; 7 bases match TRBD1. V lost 2 bases, J lost 5 bases, and 5 bases stayed unmatched. There are 14 residues in the CDR3. The germline V gene encodes CDR1 SGHNT and CDR2 YENEEA.